The entry that follows covers one T cell receptor beta chain sequence. The data were obtained in a study of cytomegalovirus exposure and HLA in healthy donors. PCR primers comprised 60 Vbeta and 13 Jbeta primers. The method was immunoSEQ multiplex PCR; TCRdb's version includes in-frame clones alone and lacks a portion of them. The profile shows 130,000 or so clones, 85% to 90% of them singletons. The CDR3 runs 16 residues. V lost 0 bases and J lost 4; bases outside the gene matches: 5. CDR1 and CDR2 (germline): MNHEY, SVGAGI. The chain combines TRBV6-5 with TRBJ1-1, with 10 bases fitting TRBD1. This TCR came from a woman aged 25 to 45 in good health and CMV-seronegative. The specimen was PBMCs. CDR3 DNA: TGTGCCAGCAGTTACTCGAAGGGACAGGGGACCACTGAAGCTTTCTTT. Translation gives CASSYSKGQGTTEAFF.